What follows describes a single T cell receptor (beta chain). Its antigen remains undetermined. No base quality values were provided; no much bigger clone lies one nucleotide off. The CDR3 contains 16 residues, cysteine and phenylalanine counted. The read is trimmed to its CDR3 DNA, 48 bases read in frame from base 1. V loses 5 bases at its end and J loses 4 bases; junction bases beyond the gene matches: 10. CDR1 is given as PRHDT and CDR2 as FYEKMQ, both from the germline V gene (reference sequence). The receptor library was made with the immunoSEQ multiplex PCR assay. In its TCRdb copy, this immuneACCESS table keeps in-frame sequences only and misses some clones. Where compared with another copy, unresolved V genes explain less than half of these, and the others have no known cause. This sample comprises tens of thousands of clones, 85% to 95% of them detected only once. Roughly 2.8% of the sample goes to the ten largest clones.

The record originates from a study of T cell changes during pregnancy in multiple sclerosis (dated by TCRdb to between 2019 and 2020). Background for the entire study: The study looked at changes in the T cell repertoire across pregnancy in women with multiple sclerosis.

The rearrangement combines TRBV13 with TRBJ2-5, with TRBD2 identical over 10 junction bases. This TCR came from a female donor in good health, enrolled as a control in a pregnancy study. The sample here was peripheral blood, taken in the third trimester of pregnancy. The sequenced DNA: TGTGCCAGCAGCAAGGGCGGAGCGGGAGGGCGAGAGACCCAGTACTTC. It is translated as CASSKGGAGGRETQYF.